The 14 T cell receptor beta chains below were found in one sample sequenced in a study of patients and donors after allogeneic stem cell transplantation. One entry per CDR3 protein, called by TCRdb with MiXCR from the RT-PCR reads. The sample lists 920,000 or so distinct CDR3 sequences; roughly 18% were seen once. Sequenced input: blood, either unsorted or a sorted T cell fraction (not recorded which). These receptors all stem from a human donor who was either an allogeneic HSCT recipient or a stem cell or donor lymphocyte infusion donor (not recorded which). It is not recorded whose cells these are; they may come from a transplant donor.

The rearrangement joins TRBV25-1 to TRBJ2-2, with 10 bases lining up with TRBD1. The V gene end was trimmed by 3 bases and the J gene end by 4 bases; junction bases not matched to a gene: 5. The CDR3 covers 16 residues. Germline CDR1 MGHDK, CDR2 SYGVNS. This chain's CDR3 is CASSELGQGPTGELFF. The CDR3 DNA reads TGTGCCAGCAGTGAGTTGGGACAGGGGCCCACCGGGGAGCTGTTTTTT.

As to this clonotype: A much bigger clone sits one base away, suggesting this may be a read error. The chain uses TRBV7-6 and TRBJ1-1; D remains unclear. The CDR3 is 13 amino acids. Looked up from germline, CDR1 is SGHVS and CDR2 is FNYEAQ. The V end was cut by 3 bases, the J end by 8 bases, with 13 bases between. CDR3 protein: CASSLEGTREAFF. The CDR3 coding sequence is TGTGCCAGCAGCTTGGAGGGCACGAGGGAAGCTTTCTTT. The complete variable domain, with remaining parts taken from reference TRBV7-6 and TRBJ1-1, reads GAGVSQSPRYKVTKRGQDVALRCDPISGHVSLYWYRQALGQGPEFLTYFNYEAQQDKSGLPNDRFSAERPEGSISTLTIQRTEQRDSAMYRCASSLEGTREAFFGQGTRLTVV.

In its sample, this clonotype was seen once. The rearrangement joins TRBV7-9 to TRBJ1-3; D is ambiguous. V lost 5 bases and J lost 0, with 8 bases in between. The germline V gene encodes CDR1 SEHNR and CDR2 FQNEAQ (reference sequence). The CDR3 covers 14 residues. CDR3 sequence: CASSMANSGNTIYF. The CDR3 nucleotides are TGTGCCAGCAGCATGGCCAACTCTGGAAACACCATATATTTT.

The chain combines TRBV5-1 with TRBJ1-2; no reliable D call. Germline-derived CDR1 and CDR2 are SGHRS and YFSETQ. The CDR3 is 13 residues long. Between the trimmed V and J ends, which lost 0 bases and 8 bases, there was a span of 11 bases. The DNA of the CDR3 is TGCGCCAGCAGCTTGGAGGCCCAAGGGGGCTACACCTTC. It specifies CASSLEAQGGYTF.

The chain links TRBV13 to TRBJ2-7; no clear D. V was cut by 5 bases and J by 4 bases, with 18 bases left in between. Germline values: CDR1 PRHDT, CDR2 FYEKMQ (reference sequence). The CDR3 covers 15 residues. CDR3 DNA: TGTGCCAGCAGCCCCCAAGGAGACTTGGGGTACGAGCAGTACTTC. It encodes CASSPQGDLGYEQYF.

This clonotype was seen at least ten times. The genes are TRBV4-2 and TRBJ2-5; D remains unclear. Trimming pared 1 base from V and 2 bases from J, leaving 17 bases between. Germline CDR1 reads LGHNA; CDR2 reads YNFKEQ. The CDR3 extends over 17 amino acids. Written as DNA, the CDR3 is TGTGCCAGCAGCCAAGGCCAATCCGATTTGCGTCAAGAGACCCAGTACTTC. Residues: CASSQGQSDLRQETQYF.

The rearrangement joins TRBV20-1 to TRBJ2-7, with 10 bases identical to TRBD1. The CDR3 is 14 residues long. Germline-derived CDR1 and CDR2 are DFQATT and SNEGSKA (reference sequence). Trimming removed 6 bases from V and 5 bases from J; junction bases left unmatched: 10. The CDR3 region is CSALTGGVADEQYF. CDR3 DNA sequence: TGCAGTGCACTGACAGGGGGCGTAGCGGACGAGCAGTACTTC.

This clonotype has just a few counts. This chain joins TRBV4-3 and TRBJ2-4; D may be TRBD1 or TRBD2 (5 bases each). The V gene's germline CDR1 is LGHNA and CDR2 YSLEER. The germline V and J ends were trimmed by 0 bases and 8 bases, with 11 bases remaining between them. The length of the CDR3 is 14 residues. The chain's CDR3 is CASSQDEGMYIQYF. Written as DNA, the CDR3 is TGCGCCAGCAGCCAAGATGAGGGGATGTACATTCAGTACTTC.

The genes are TRBV20-1 and TRBJ2-3; 11 bases line up with TRBD1. The germline gives CDR1 DFQATT, CDR2 SNEGSKA (reference sequence). Unmatched junction bases numbered 4, after V lost 3 bases and J lost 5 bases. The CDR3 is 14 amino acids. CDR3 residues: CSASGDRGLDTQYF. The DNA for the CDR3 is TGCAGTGCTAGCGGGGACAGGGGGTTAGATACGCAGTATTTT.

This clonotype was seen only a few times. CDR3 DNA sequence: TGTGCCACCAGCAGATCCGTTTGGACAGAGCAAGAGACCCAGTACTTC. It translates to CATSRSVWTEQETQYF. The chain links TRBV15 to TRBJ2-5; tentatively, D is TRBD1 (6 bases). V lost 2 bases and J lost 2, with 15 bases in between. The CDR3 is made up of 16 amino acids. In germline, CDR1 is LNHNV, CDR2 YYDKDF (reference sequence).

This clonotype was observed a few times. This chain uses TRBV29-1 with TRBJ2-2; a possible D gene is TRBD1 (6 bases). Trimming left V 7 bases short and J 1 base short, with 13 bases between. The CDR3 covers 14 residues. CDR1 is SQVTM, CDR2 ANQGSEA, per germline. CDR3 DNA sequence: TGCAGCGCACACCTCAGGGGGAACACCGGGGAGCTGTTTTTT. As protein: CSAHLRGNTGELFF.

The chain couples TRBV25-1 to TRBJ2-7; possible D gene TRBD1, 7 bases. V was trimmed by 4 bases and J by 6 bases, leaving 22 bases between them. The CDR3 length is 16 residues. In germline, CDR1 is MGHDK, CDR2 SYGVNS. This CDR3 reads CASSGGGGFQRREQYF. The CDR3 nucleotides are TGTGCCAGCAGTGGCGGAGGGGGCTTCCAAAGGCGCGAGCAGTACTTC.

The CDR3 sequence: CASLDRSKNIQYF. The DNA for the CDR3 is TGTGCCAGTCTGGACCGATCCAAAAACATTCAGTACTTC. The chain is built from TRBV28 and TRBJ2-4; D is unresolved. This CDR3 has 13 residues. Trimming took 9 bases from V and 2 from J, leaving 11 bases between them. In germline, CDR1 is MDHEN, CDR2 SYDVKM.

A few counts support this clonotype. The rearrangement joins TRBV5-1 to TRBJ1-6, with D uncertain. CDR1 is SGHRS and CDR2 is YFSETQ in the germline V gene. The CDR3 has 14 amino acids. V was clipped by 2 bases and J by 2 bases, with 5 bases between them. CDR3 DNA sequence: TGCGCCAGCAGCTTAGGGACCTATAATTCACCCCTCCACTTT. This sequence encodes CASSLGTYNSPLHF.